The source of this T cell receptor (beta chain) is a study of CD8 T cells in Susac syndrome. Study information: Patients with Susac syndrome had blood drawn and were at that point therapy-naive, on corticosteroids, or on intravenous immunoglobulin alone.

Blood CD8+ and CD4+ T cells underwent high-throughput TCR beta sequencing. Random-hexamer reverse transcription was applied to about 0.5 to 1 ug RNA. TCRdb redid the calling of the immunoSEQ multiplex PCR reads with MiXCR, one entry per CDR3 protein. This table has 100,000 to 150,000 distinct CDR3 sequences, just under 95% appearing once. The CDR3 is 10 amino acids. The V end was cut by 2 bases, the J end by 6 bases, with 3 bases between. CDR1 is DFQATT, CDR2 SNEGSKA, per germline (reference sequence). In the case of this clonotype: The target antigen is unknown.

Findings of the study overall: The peak of CD8+ clonal expansion in Susac was seen in TEMRA cells and active patients. The total CD8+ repertoires contained more than 15 Susac-specific public clones, and the CD8+ TEMRA repertoires contained five.

The specimen sequenced was CD8+ T cells from PBMCs. The receptor comes from a human donor with Susac syndrome. The gene calls are TRBV20-1 and TRBJ2-3; D gene ambiguous. CDR3 nucleotides: TGCAGTGCTAGATACGATACGCAGTATTTT. Translation gives CSARYDTQYF.